The sequence of this T cell receptor beta chain was determined in a study of T cells in narcolepsy (dated 2018 in TCRdb). A note on the overall study: Patients with narcolepsy type 1 or type 2 (NT1, NT2) were enrolled in the study together with healthy control donors. The study used TCR Vbeta sequencing to track clonotypes in blood and CSF while looking for autoreactive T cells in narcolepsy patients that target self-antigens of hypocretin neurons (hypocretin, TRIB2).

A note on this clone: It lacks a known antigen. Within one base of it there is no much larger clone, and no base qualities were kept.

Study-wide findings and limitations: Some blood memory CD4+ repertoires from patients and controls contained no sequences matching autoreactive T cell clones. Plots that compared CSF and blood CD4+ T cell clonotypes from the same patient highlighted HCRT-specific and TRIB2-specific autoreactive clonotypes. According to the report, autoreactive clonotypes were detected serially in the blood of the same patients and of different patients, but not in healthy controls. Patients and controls had comparable numbers of sequenced blood memory CD4+ clonotypes, averaging about 37,000 and 33,000, respectively.

The CDR3, from cysteine to phenylalanine, totals 16 residues. The retained sequence is limited to the CDR3, 48 bases, with the frame set at the first base. Based on the germline V gene, the CDR1 and CDR2 sequences are MNHEY and SVGAGI. V and J lose 4 bases and 1 base, and a span of 16 bases separates them. For TCR Vbeta sequencing, memory CD4+ T cells were sorted ex vivo from the peripheral blood of both healthy controls and narcolepsy patients. Library preparation employed the immunoSEQ multiplex PCR assay. What TCRdb holds here is the immuneACCESS table cut down to in-frame rearrangements. Part of the clones is not present; checked against another copy, under half of the missing clones reflect an unresolved V gene, and the others are unexplained. The sample yields 35,000 to 40,000 clones; roughly 84% were counted once. The ten largest clones take up 1.5% to 2% of the sample.

This TCR derives from a human donor with narcolepsy. The chain couples TRBV6-5 to TRBJ1-1, with TRBD1 tentatively as D gene (5 bases match). Material for sequencing was CD45RA- memory CD4+ T cells from PBMCs. The cell subset or site label corresponds to: memory T cells sorted ex vivo from peripheral blood. The sequence in DNA is TGTGCCAGCAGTTTCTTGGGGGGAAAAGCGAACACTGAAGCTTTCTTT. This encodes CASSFLGGKANTEAFF.